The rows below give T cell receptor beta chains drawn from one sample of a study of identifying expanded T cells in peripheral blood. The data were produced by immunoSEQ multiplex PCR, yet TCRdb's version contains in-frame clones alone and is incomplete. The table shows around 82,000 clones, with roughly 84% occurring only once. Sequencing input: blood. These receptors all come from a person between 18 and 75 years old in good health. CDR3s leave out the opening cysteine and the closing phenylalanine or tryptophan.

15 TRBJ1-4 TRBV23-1 ASSLHGSGEPNEKLF
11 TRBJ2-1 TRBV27 ASTMGDSRVWF
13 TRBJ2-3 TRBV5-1 ASSLEGQGTDTQY
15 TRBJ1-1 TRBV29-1 SVEDRVTGGLDTEAF
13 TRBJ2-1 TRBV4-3 ASSQGSAGGNEQF
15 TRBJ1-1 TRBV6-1 ASSEDPLLRPNTEAF
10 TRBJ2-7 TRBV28 ASSLRGYEQY
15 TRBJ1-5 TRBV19 ASKGTVVTGSNQPQH
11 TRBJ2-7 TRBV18 ASSPGVSYEQY
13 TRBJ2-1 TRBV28 ASSLGTSGSYEQF
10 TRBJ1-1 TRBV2 ASNRGTTEAF
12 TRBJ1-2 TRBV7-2 ASSTQGADYGYT
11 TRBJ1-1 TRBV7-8 ASSSHRNTEAF
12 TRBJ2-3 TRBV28 ASSLAGRADTQY
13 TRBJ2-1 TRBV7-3 ASSPPGGRTNEQF
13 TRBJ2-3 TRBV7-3 ASSSGSGAPGTQY
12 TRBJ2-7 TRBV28 ASSPGLASYEQY
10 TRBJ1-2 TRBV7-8 ASSWGYYGYT
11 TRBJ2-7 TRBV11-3 ASSLGGTYEQY
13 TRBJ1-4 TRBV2 ASSLGGMRGEKLF
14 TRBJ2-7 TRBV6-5 ASSYSMAGASYEQY
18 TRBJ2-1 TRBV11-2 ASSLDGKGLLTREYNEQF
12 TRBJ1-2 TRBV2 ASSWGQGSYGYT
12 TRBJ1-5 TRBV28 ASSNRRGMQPQH
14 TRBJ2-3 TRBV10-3 AISESMLGIPDTQY
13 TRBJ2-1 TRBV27 ASSPRTSGRDEQF
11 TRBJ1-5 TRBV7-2 ASSPGQVRPQH
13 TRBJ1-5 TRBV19 ASSIYSDSNQPQH
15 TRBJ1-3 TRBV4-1 ASSQDRSQGVGNTIY
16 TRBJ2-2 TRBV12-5 ASGLTRSGGRNTGELF
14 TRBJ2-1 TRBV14 ASSQERLPGGYEQF
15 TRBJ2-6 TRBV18 ASSPSPADSGANVLT
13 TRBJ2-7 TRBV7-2 ASSSGTSGRVEQY
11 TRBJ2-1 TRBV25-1 ASSGQAYNEQF
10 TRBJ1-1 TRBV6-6 AGAAGRTEAF
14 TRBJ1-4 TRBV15 ATSREGGGRGEKLF
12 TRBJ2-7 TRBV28 ASWASGRVYEQY
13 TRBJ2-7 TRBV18 ASSPEVDLSYEQY
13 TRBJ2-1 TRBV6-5 ASTTRDRAYNEQF
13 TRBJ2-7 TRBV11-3 ASSLESGQGYEQY
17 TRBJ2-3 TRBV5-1 ASSSPGTSGSPSTDTQY
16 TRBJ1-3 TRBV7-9 ASSLGQGSANSGNTIY
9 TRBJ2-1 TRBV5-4 ASSDLDEQF
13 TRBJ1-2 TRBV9 ASSVAGTGNDGYT
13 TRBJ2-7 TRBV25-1 ASSEPGDRTYEQY
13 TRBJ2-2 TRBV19 ASSIGQGATGELF